This T cell receptor beta chain emerged from a study of T cells in Graves' hyperthyroidism and ophthalmopathy (dated by TCRdb to between 2017 and 2020). Describing the broader study: Peripheral blood was collected at initial diagnosis, before any treatment. To identify TCR V-J signatures that set the groups apart, the researchers used a discovery cohort of about a hundred patients, made up of 40 to 45 with Graves' ophthalmopathy and around 58 with stable Graves' hyperthyroidism. Prospective prediction of ophthalmopathy was tested in an independent validation cohort consisting of about 20 hyperthyroidism patients and around 16 patients who later progressed to ophthalmopathy. The 95 to 100 discovery patients were divided at random into training and test sets in a 7:3 ratio. The study also compared thyroid tissue and blood T-cell repertoires from roughly 6 Graves' hyperthyroidism patients. Once sampling was done, hyperthyroidism patients were given methimazole at a starting dose of 30 mg daily, whereas ophthalmopathy patients were given high-dose intravenous methylprednisolone. The paper reports TCR Vbeta CDR3 sequencing of approximately 130 peripheral blood samples: around 45 ophthalmopathy, fewer than 85 hyperthyroidism and around 17 progressor patients.

This clonotype was detected ten times or more. Its antigen target is currently unknown. No quality values exist for individual bases; no much larger clone is one base distant. Overall results and qualifications from the work: Sample size was not statistically predetermined, and investigators were not blinded to group allocation. In validation, the model predicted progression to ophthalmopathy a median of about 6.5 months before onset, with over 60% sensitivity and roughly 79% specificity. A 13 V-J signature model separated ophthalmopathy from stable hyperthyroidism, with just over 85% sensitivity and approximately 81% specificity in cross-validation and 80%/75% in testing. Blood samples also contained most of the expanded thyroid clonotypes (frequency above 0.001), which suggests that blood repertoires may reflect thyroid immune responses.

The TCR beta CDR3 regions were amplified from the RNA transcripts. For the first round of RT-PCR on the TCR CDR3, the HTBI primer set was used together with the Qiagen OneStep RT-PCR kit. Libraries were constructed in a second round of multiplex PCR, after which size selection and purification were carried out. The libraries were sequenced on an Illumina HiSeq2000 using paired-end 100 bp reads. The paper's processing steps were these. SOAPnuke was used to process the raw data, removing reads that contained adapters or uncalled bases, had a mean Phred below 15, or lacked an exact match to the constant primer or identifier. COPE v1.2.5 was used to merge the high-quality paired reads, and each unique nucleotide sequence was defined as a clonotype. MiTCR v1.1 was used to align clonotypes to the IMGT TRBV, TRBD and TRBJ reference segments. The analysis included only V-J combinations with a frequency above 0.0001, which together covered 98% to 99.2% of the repertoires. A TCS score was defined as the ratio of F50 (clonal expansion) to E x V (chaos), with BLOSUM62-based TCRdist applied between CDR3 peptides within each V-J. Welch's t-statistics and random forest reduced roughly 540 V-J features to 13, which were used in a naive Bayes classifier (R e1071). TCRdb ran its own pipeline on the public reads, namely fastp trimming at Q25 and MiXCR clone calling, and kept in-frame beta chains. CDR3 protein sequences are deduplicated, and each keeps its most common genes and DNA. The V and J calls reflect TCRdb's pipeline rather than the authors' work. The sample table lists about 160,000 distinct CDR3 sequences, about 9% of them with a count of one. The ten largest clones take up approximately 20% of the sample.

The hyperthyroidism patients were between 18 and 65 years old and newly diagnosed, with a disease duration of less than 2 months. The study excluded patients with uncontrolled infections, other autoimmune diseases, pregnancy or lactation. Clinical symptoms, serum thyroxine and TRAb, thyroid ultrasound, and orbital computed tomography formed the basis for the diagnoses. Blood from progressor patients was collected at the time of first diagnosis with hyperthyroidism, before any ophthalmopathy symptoms had appeared. Ficoll-Paque density gradient centrifugation was used to isolate PBMCs from 9.5 to 10 ml of fresh peripheral blood. Patients classed as progressors first received a Graves' hyperthyroidism diagnosis and then went on to develop ophthalmopathy during follow-up. Total RNA was extracted with Trizol reagent, and quality was checked on an Agilent 2100 Bioanalyzer. The CDR3 starts with the cysteine, ends with the phenylalanine, and has 15 residues. Only CDR3 DNA remains: 45 bases, in frame from the first base. Deletion took 0 bases off V and 6 bases off J, with a span of 15 bases between the germline ends. CDR1 and CDR2, looked up from the germline V gene (reference sequence), are DFQATT and SNEGSKA.

Sample: blood. The rearrangement combines TRBV20-1 with TRBJ2-1; the D segment could be TRBD2, given 5 matching bases. The sequence was obtained from a woman aged 18 to 35 with Graves' hyperthyroidism that later progressed to Graves' ophthalmopathy. CDR3 loop: CSARDVGKDSNEQFF. The bases read TGCAGTGCTAGAGATGTCGGGAAAGATAGCAATGAGCAGTTCTTC.